What follows is one T cell receptor beta chain and its context. The data were taken from a study of blood T cell repertoires in COVID-19. For the study at large: T cells, B-cell-depleted T cells, or PBMCs provided the cDNA or gDNA that served as material.

Germline assignment: CDR1 SNHLY and CDR2 FYNNEI. V lost 3 bases and J lost 1, with 8 bases in between. The CDR3 contains 14 residues. Sequenced by immunoSEQ multiplex PCR; TCRdb stores in-frame clones only, minus some. Counted here are 150,000 to 200,000 clones, around 82% occurring once; the ten biggest clones make up roughly 15%. Sequencing was carried out using peripheral blood. This sequence originates from a man aged 18 to 35 with active or convalescent COVID-19. The chain is built from TRBV2 and TRBJ2-3; no reliable D call. CDR3 loop: CASSDLQGTDTQYF. The DNA of the CDR3 is TGTGCCAGCAGTGACCTCCAGGGCACAGATACGCAGTATTTT.